The rows below give T cell receptor beta chains drawn from one sample of a study of T cell repertoires in cytomegalovirus infection. TCRdb passed the reads through MiXCR, listing each CDR3 protein once. The table has hundreds of thousands of distinct CDR3 sequences, 31% seen once; the top ten hold around an eighth. No antigen has been identified for these receptors. The material sequenced was cultured CD8+ T cells from PBMCs, taken from culture after CMV antigen stimulation. Receptors originate from a human donor in good health (CMV status not recorded). Some clones in this sample may be carry-over from other donors' samples. The conserved cysteine and the conserved F or W are not part of the CDR3 here. The order of the fields is D gene, J gene, V gene, CDR3 protein. A D gene is named only where the DNA matches it firmly.

D gene: NA
J gene: TRBJ1-2
V gene: TRBV27
CDR3 protein: ASRRGSNYGYT

D gene: NA
J gene: TRBJ2-2
V gene: TRBV7-3
CDR3 protein: ASSSSGGSTGELF

D gene: TRBD2
J gene: TRBJ2-1
V gene: TRBV27
CDR3 protein: ASTGGPKEEQF

D gene: NA
J gene: TRBJ1-1
V gene: TRBV27
CDR3 protein: ASSPRRAPMNTEAF

D gene: NA
J gene: TRBJ2-3
V gene: TRBV7-6
CDR3 protein: ASSLVTAGTDTQY

D gene: NA
J gene: TRBJ2-1
V gene: TRBV11-2
CDR3 protein: ASSLWMRLESYNEQF

D gene: NA
J gene: TRBJ1-5
V gene: TRBV7-8
CDR3 protein: ASSSLGQPSNQPQH

D gene: NA
J gene: TRBJ2-1
V gene: TRBV4-1
CDR3 protein: ASSHGLWDNEQF

D gene: TRBD2
J gene: TRBJ2-7
V gene: TRBV11-2
CDR3 protein: ASSLFLSGGTAYEQY

D gene: TRBD1
J gene: TRBJ1-2
V gene: TRBV6-2/TRBV6-3
CDR3 protein: ASTEIRDRGEGYT

D gene: NA
J gene: TRBJ1-1
V gene: TRBV7-2
CDR3 protein: ASSLKGLGTEAF